These 10 T cell receptor beta chains were all obtained from the same sample, sequenced in a study of radiation and T cells in renal cell carcinoma. Generated by immunoSEQ multiplex PCR, the TCRdb table keeps only in-frame clones and is missing some. The sample comprises 100,000 to 150,000 clones, more than 75% of which are singletons, and nearly 6% rests with the top ten. Specified time point: blood 2 weeks post-SBRT. Treatment noted: 15 Gy SBRT to primary tumor, nephrectomy 4 weeks later. The sample consisted of blood, taken from a patient whose treatment included radiotherapy and nephrectomy. These receptor sequences come from a woman in her 70s with renal cell carcinoma.

Details on this clone: The junction and the germline gene differ at one end; a read error may be behind it. The V call is TRBV7-7, the J call TRBJ2-5; 7 bases are shared with TRBD1. Germline CDR1 is SSHAT and CDR2 is FNYEAQ (reference sequence). The CDR3 contains 14 residues. The CDR3 region has the DNA TGTGCTAGCAGCCTACAGGGGACCCAAGAGACCCAGTACTTC. Amino acids: CASSLQGTQETQYF. The full variable domain, completed using reference TRBV7-7 and TRBJ2-5, is GAGVSQSPRYKVTKRGQDVTLRCDPISSHATLYWYQQALGQGPEFLTYFNYEAQPDKSGLPSDRFSAERPEGSISTLTIQRTEQRDSAMYRCASSLQGTQETQYFGPGTRLLVL.

The V gene is TRBV19, the J gene TRBJ1-6; 11 bases fit TRBD1. This CDR3 region has 14 residues. The V and J ends lost 7 bases and 7 bases, in that order; junction bases with no gene match: 3. Germline CDR1 is LNHDA and CDR2 is SQIVND (reference sequence). CDR3: CASMRTGGNSPLHF. DNA of the CDR3: TGTGCCAGTATGCGGACAGGGGGCAATTCACCCCTCCACTTT.

The chain carries TRBV10-3 and TRBJ1-2; D remains unclear. The CDR3 runs 15 residues. The ends were cut back, 2 bases at V and 0 bases at J, with 10 bases in the middle. The germline gives CDR1 ENHRY, CDR2 SYGVKD. CDR3 in amino acids: CAISERGLANYGYTF. DNA of the CDR3: TGTGCCATCAGTGAGCGGGGTCTAGCTAACTATGGCTACACCTTC.

This clone appeared a single time. The rearrangement uses TRBV15 and TRBJ2-3; D gene unclear. CDR3 size: 11 residues. Trimming removed 5 bases from V and 2 bases from J, with 2 bases in between. Germline CDR1 is LNHNV and CDR2 is YYDKDF (reference sequence). This chain's CDR3 is CATSYTDTQYF. The CDR3, as DNA: TGTGCCACCAGCTACACAGATACGCAGTATTTT.

The rearrangement joins TRBV7-9 to TRBJ1-1; D is ambiguous. Germline V gives CDR1 SEHNR, CDR2 FQNEAQ (reference sequence). This CDR3 has 14 amino acids. Trimming stripped 0 bases from V and 5 bases from J, with 10 bases between. The CDR3 coding sequence is TGTGCCAGCAGCTTAGCGATTGGGCGGACTGAAGCTTTCTTT. It translates to CASSLAIGRTEAFF. The full variable domain, in which reference TRBV7-9 and TRBJ1-1 provide the parts outside the CDR3, is DTGVSQNPRHKITKRGQNVTFRCDPISEHNRLYWYRQTLGQGPEFLTYFQNEAQLEKSRLLSDRFSAERPKGSFSTLEIQRTEQGDSAMYLCASSLAIGRTEAFFGQGTRLTVV.

This clone was picked up one time. The V and J genes are TRBV4-1 and TRBJ1-2, with TRBD1 matching over 8 bases. Germline CDR1 reads MGHRA; CDR2 reads YSYEKL. CDR3 length: 17 residues. V shed 0 bases, J shed 8 bases, and the junction held 14 bases outside the gene matches. In nucleotides, the CDR3 is TGCGCCAGCAGCCAAGAAGCGGACAGGGCATTGTTAATCGGCTACACCTTC. Amino acid sequence: CASSQEADRALLIGYTF.

The chain combines TRBV7-2 with TRBJ1-1; 10 nucleotides align to TRBD1. CDR3 length: 16 residues. V shed 3 bases and J 5 bases; nucleotides not matched to a gene: 9. Looked up from germline, CDR1 is SGHTA and CDR2 is FQGNSA. CDR3 protein: CASSFPSTGGETEAFF. CDR3 sequence (DNA): TGTGCCAGCAGCTTCCCCTCGACAGGGGGCGAAACTGAAGCTTTCTTT.

This clone came up once. The V and J genes are TRBV19 and TRBJ1-2; D remains ambiguous. This CDR3 is 14 amino acids long. V was cut by 5 bases and J by 8 bases, with 18 bases left in between. From germline, CDR1 is LNHDA and CDR2 SQIVND (reference sequence). In DNA form, the CDR3 reads TGTGCCAGTAGTCAGTGGGAAGGGAGTACGGGCTACACCTTC. Encoded protein: CASSQWEGSTGYTF.

About this clone itself: Other DNA sequences in this sample translate to the same CDR3. The chain combines TRBV20-1 with TRBJ2-1; D may be TRBD2 (6 bases). Germline V CDR1 and CDR2: DFQATT, SNEGSKA (reference sequence). V lost 3 bases to trimming and J lost 10 bases, with 10 bases between them. The CDR3 sequence is 11 residues long. DNA of the CDR3: TGCAGTGCTAGTCGGGGAGGCGAGCAGTTCTTC. Its protein is CSASRGGEQFF.

There are a few counts of this clone. V gene TRBV7-9 combines with J gene TRBJ2-1, with 7 bases lining up with TRBD2. CDR1 and CDR2 from the germline V gene are SEHNR and FQNEAQ (reference sequence). J lost 3 bases, V lost 5 bases, and 4 bases had no gene match. The CDR3 runs to 14 residues. CDR3 region: CASSRLALYNEQFF. In DNA, the CDR3 is TGTGCCAGCAGCCGACTAGCCCTCTACAATGAGCAGTTCTTC.